Below, 11 T cell receptor beta chains from the same sample are listed, as sequenced in a study of blood T cell repertoires in COVID-19. Produced via immunoSEQ multiplex PCR; TCRdb's table is partial and in-frame only. The data contain around 130,000 clones, about 86% of them singletons. Sequenced sample: PBMCs or T cells enriched from blood (not recorded which). These receptors all stem from a woman aged 50 to 60 who had recovered from COVID-19.

V is TRBV6-5 and J is TRBJ1-1, with 9 bases matching TRBD1. Germline V gene data show CDR1 as MNHEY and CDR2 as SVGAGI. V was pared by 2 bases and J by 2 bases, with 3 bases of the junction left unmatched. The CDR3 has 15 amino acids. CDR3 nucleotide sequence: TGTGCCAGCAGTTACGTGGACAGGGGAAACACTGAAGCTTTCTTT. Protein sequence: CASSYVDRGNTEAFF.

The chain combines TRBV10-3 with TRBJ2-7, with 9 bases lining up with TRBD1. This CDR3 region has 15 residues. CDR1 is ENHRY, CDR2 SYGVKD, per germline. Trimming took 4 bases from V and 1 from J; bases not matched to a gene: 5. The CDR3 nucleotides read TGTGCCATCAGTGGTCCCGGGACAGGGTCCTACGAGCAGTACTTC. As protein: CAISGPGTGSYEQYF.

CDR3 bases: TGTGCCAGCAGCTTCCAGGGTGGAGGGGACAATGAGCAGTTCTTC. Translation gives CASSFQGGGDNEQFF. This chain joins TRBV11-2 and TRBJ2-1, with D tentatively TRBD2 (6 bases). Trimming cost V 3 bases and J 5 bases, with 14 bases left between them. The CDR3 totals 15 residues. Germline-derived CDR1 and CDR2 are SGHAT and FQNNGV.

The chain joins TRBV3-1 (or the pseudogene TRBV3-2) to TRBJ2-2, with 10 nucleotides matching TRBD2. Trimming removed 3 bases from V and 4 bases from J; junction bases left unmatched: 11. The length of the CDR3 is 18 residues. Germline CDR1 LGHDT, CDR2 YNNKEL (reference sequence). CDR3 DNA: TGTGCCAGCAGCCACAGCGAGCGGGGGGGCGTGGGCACCGGGGAGCTGTTTTTT. It encodes CASSHSERGGVGTGELFF.

As to this clone: One end of the junction fails to match germline, which may point to a read error. Other DNA sequences in the sample encode the same CDR3. V usage is TRBV27 and J usage is TRBJ2-6, with D perhaps TRBD2 (6 bases). Germline V gives CDR1 MNHEY, CDR2 SMNVEV (reference sequence). The CDR3 extends over 14 amino acids. CDR3 region: CASSPGTGANVLTF. The CDR3 nucleotides are TGTGCCAGCAGTCCGGGGACTGGAGCCAACGTCCTGACTTTC.

The chain joins TRBV6-5 to TRBJ2-2; possible D gene TRBD2, 7 bases. Germline-derived CDR1 and CDR2 are MNHEY and SVGAGI. This CDR3 region has 15 residues. Trimming left V 6 bases short and J 1 base short, with 12 bases between. This chain's CDR3 is CASSSGGLNTGELFF. Written as DNA, the CDR3 is TGTGCCAGCAGCTCCGGGGGGCTGAACACCGGGGAGCTGTTTTTT.

The chain employs TRBV3-1 (or the pseudogene TRBV3-2) and TRBJ2-3; 8 nucleotides match TRBD2. J gave up 4 bases and V 3 bases, and 9 bases lay outside the gene matches. The CDR3 has 16 amino acids. Germline CDR1 and CDR2: LGHDT and YNNKEL (reference sequence). CDR3 amino acids: CASSQDGTRRSDTQYF. In DNA form, the CDR3 reads TGTGCCAGCAGCCAGGACGGGACTAGAAGGTCAGATACGCAGTATTTT.

This chain uses TRBV9 with TRBJ2-1, with 10 bases that match TRBD2. From germline, CDR1 is SGDLS and CDR2 YYNGEE. Trimming cost V 1 base and J 4 bases; bases outside gene matches: 8. The CDR3 is 17 amino acids. Here the CDR3 reads CASSVPSGGELYNEQFF. DNA of the CDR3: TGTGCCAGCAGCGTACCGAGCGGGGGGGAATTGTACAATGAGCAGTTCTTC.

The V and J genes are TRBV5-1 and TRBJ1-2; 9 nucleotides match TRBD1. Germline V gene lookup returns CDR1 SGHRS and CDR2 YFSETQ. The CDR3 extends over 15 amino acids. Trimming took 0 bases from V and 5 from J; bases not matched to a gene: 5. The CDR3 loop is CASSLEATGGYGYTF. CDR3 coding DNA: TGCGCCAGCAGCTTGGAGGCGACAGGGGGGTATGGCTACACCTTC.

This chain connects TRBV6-5 to TRBJ1-2; the D gene is possibly TRBD1 (6 bases). Per germline, CDR1 MNHEY and CDR2 SVGAGI. This CDR3 has 16 residues. V was pared by 2 bases and J by 4 bases, with 17 bases between. The CDR3 reads CASSYDNSQGRYGYTF. In DNA form, the CDR3 reads TGTGCCAGCAGTTACGACAACTCACAGGGTCGCTATGGCTACACCTTC.

The chain has TRBV5-4 and TRBJ2-7; 9 nucleotides align to TRBD1. Germline CDR1 is SGHNT and CDR2 is YYREEE (reference sequence). The CDR3 extends over 14 amino acids. V lost 2 bases, J lost 7 bases, and 7 bases stayed unmatched. The CDR3 sequence is CASSFPQGAGEQYF. CDR3 in DNA: TGTGCCAGCAGCTTTCCACAGGGGGCTGGGGAGCAGTACTTC.